The sequence of this T cell receptor beta chain was determined in a study of blood T cells in healthy people across ages. For the second PCR, which ran for roughly 7 to 11 cycles, a sample-barcoded 5' primer and a J-beta primer mix were used. TCRdb independently ran MiXCR on the 5' RACE reads; one entry per CDR3 protein. Of over a million distinct CDR3 sequences in the sample, 55% to 75% were seen once. V lost 2 bases and J 4 bases, leaving 10 bases between the germline ends. This CDR3 contains 14 residues. Germline CDR1 and CDR2: MNHEY and SMNVEV (reference sequence). This clonotype has more than one count but fewer than ten.

This receptor was taken from a man aged 18-30 years in good health. The sequencing sample was made of blood. The chain carries TRBV27 and TRBJ2-3; a weak D match, TRBD2 (5 bases). CDR3: CASSLTSFPDTQYF. CDR3 nucleotide sequence: TGTGCCAGCAGTTTAACTAGTTTCCCAGATACGCAGTATTTT.